What follows are 8 T cell receptor beta chains derived from one specimen sequenced in a study of blood T cell repertoires in COVID-19. Assay: immunoSEQ multiplex PCR; the TCRdb copy retains only in-frame clones and omits some. The sample contains under 30,000 clones, roughly 89% of which appear only once. The sequencing input was peripheral blood. These receptor sequences come from a human donor in a cohort sampled during active COVID-19.

The chain carries TRBV5-1 and TRBJ1-3; D is unclear. Trimming cost V 2 bases and J 0 bases, with 6 bases left between them. The CDR3 has 14 residues. From germline, CDR1 is SGHRS and CDR2 YFSETQ. The CDR3 loop is CASSFSGSGNTIYF. Here the CDR3 DNA reads TGCGCCAGCAGCTTCTCGGGCTCTGGAAACACCATATATTTT.

The rearrangement links TRBV24-1 to TRBJ2-1; 11 bases are a match to TRBD2. J was trimmed by 4 bases and V by 3 bases; bases with no gene match: 4. CDR3 size: 16 residues. The germline V gene has CDR1 KGHDR and CDR2 SFDVKD. The CDR3: CATSDGTSGQYNEQFF. The CDR3 DNA is TGTGCCACCAGTGATGGGACTAGCGGACAATACAATGAGCAGTTCTTC.

The chain uses TRBV5-1 and TRBJ2-5, with D perhaps TRBD2 (6 bases). The germline V gene has CDR1 SGHRS and CDR2 YFSETQ. With 1 base removed from V and 1 base from J, the gap between germline ends came to 11 bases. This CDR3 region has 15 residues. CDR3 amino acids: CASSLLGSGQETQYF. DNA for the CDR3: TGCGCCAGCAGCTTGCTAGGTAGCGGCCAAGAGACCCAGTACTTC.

The chain is built from TRBV11-2 and TRBJ2-3; TRBD1 matches at 7 bases. The germline V gene encodes CDR1 SGHAT and CDR2 FQNNGV. J lost 1 base, V lost 2 bases, and 12 bases had no gene match. The CDR3 runs to 18 residues. For the CDR3, the DNA is TGTGCCAGCAGCTTAATGGGGGACAGCAAGGGACGCACAGATACGCAGTATTTT. Its protein is CASSLMGDSKGRTDTQYF.

V gene TRBV4-3 combines with J gene TRBJ1-1; 7 nucleotides match TRBD1. Losses at the gene ends were 0 bases for V and 1 base for J; bases not matched to a gene: 5. The CDR3 has 16 residues. CDR1 is LGHNA and CDR2 is YSLEER in the germline V gene. CDR3 bases: TGCGCCAGCAGCCAAGATAGGGGGCCGGGGAACACTGAAGCTTTCTTT. Protein product: CASSQDRGPGNTEAFF.

This clone was recorded a few times. This chain joins TRBV3-1 (or the pseudogene TRBV3-2) and TRBJ1-2, with TRBD1 as a possible D gene (5 bases). The CDR3 contains 12 residues. Germline-derived CDR1 and CDR2 are LGHDT and YNNKEL (reference sequence). The V end was cut by 4 bases, the J end by 7 bases, with 10 bases between. The chain's CDR3 is CASSPPGGGYTF. For the CDR3, the DNA is TGTGCCAGCAGCCCTCCCGGGGGTGGCTACACCTTC.

CDR3 sequence (DNA): TGTGCCAGCAGTTTGACTCATGGCTACACCTTC. Its translation: CASSLTHGYTF. The genes are TRBV6-2 or TRBV6-3 and TRBJ1-2; no firm D call. Trimming removed 4 bases from V and 6 bases from J, with 6 bases in between. The CDR3 is made up of 11 amino acids. Germline V lookup: CDR1 MNHEY, CDR2 SVGEGT.

The V gene is TRBV6-5, the J gene TRBJ1-5; no firm D call. V shed 0 bases and J shed 8 bases, with 14 bases lying between them. The germline V gene encodes CDR1 MNHEY and CDR2 SVGAGI. This CDR3 spans 15 amino acids. The CDR3 sequence: CASSYSTRDFEPQHF. CDR3 DNA: TGTGCCAGCAGTTACTCGACTAGGGATTTTGAGCCCCAGCATTTT.